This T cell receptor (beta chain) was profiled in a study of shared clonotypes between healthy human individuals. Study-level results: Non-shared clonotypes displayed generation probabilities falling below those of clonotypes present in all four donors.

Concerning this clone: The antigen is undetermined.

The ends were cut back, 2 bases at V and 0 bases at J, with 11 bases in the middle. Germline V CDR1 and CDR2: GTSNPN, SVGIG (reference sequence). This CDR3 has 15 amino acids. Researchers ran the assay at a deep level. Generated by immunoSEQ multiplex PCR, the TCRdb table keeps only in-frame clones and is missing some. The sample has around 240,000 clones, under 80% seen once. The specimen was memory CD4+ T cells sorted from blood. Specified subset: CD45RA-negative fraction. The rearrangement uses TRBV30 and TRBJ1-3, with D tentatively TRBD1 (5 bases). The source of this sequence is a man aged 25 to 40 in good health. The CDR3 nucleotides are TGTGCCTGGAGTAAACTCAGGGTCTCTGGAAACACCATATATTTT. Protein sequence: CAWSKLRVSGNTIYF. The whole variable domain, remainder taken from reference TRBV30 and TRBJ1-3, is SQTIHQWPATLVQPVGSPLSLECTVEGTSNPNLYWYRQAAGRGLQLLFYSVGIGQISSEVPQNLSASRPQDRQFILSSKKLLLSDSGFYLCAWSKLRVSGNTIYFGEGSWLTVV.